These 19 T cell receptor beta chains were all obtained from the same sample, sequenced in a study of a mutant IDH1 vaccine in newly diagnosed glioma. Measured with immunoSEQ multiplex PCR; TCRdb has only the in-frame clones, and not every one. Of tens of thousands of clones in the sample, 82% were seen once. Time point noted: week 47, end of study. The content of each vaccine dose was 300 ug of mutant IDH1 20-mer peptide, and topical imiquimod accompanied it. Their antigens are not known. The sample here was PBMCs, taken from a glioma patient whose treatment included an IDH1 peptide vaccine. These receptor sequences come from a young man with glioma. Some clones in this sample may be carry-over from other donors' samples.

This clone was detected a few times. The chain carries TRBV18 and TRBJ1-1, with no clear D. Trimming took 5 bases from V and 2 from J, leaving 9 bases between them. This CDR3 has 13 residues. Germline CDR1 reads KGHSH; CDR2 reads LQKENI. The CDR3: CASSGTVNTEAFF. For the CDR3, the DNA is TGTGCCAGCTCAGGCACGGTTAACACTGAAGCTTTCTTT.

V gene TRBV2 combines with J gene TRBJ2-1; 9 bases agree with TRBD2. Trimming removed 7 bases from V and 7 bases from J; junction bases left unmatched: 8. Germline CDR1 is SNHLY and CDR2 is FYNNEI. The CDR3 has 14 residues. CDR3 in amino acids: CASNAGGPGNEQFF. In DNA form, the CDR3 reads TGTGCCAGCAATGCGGGGGGGCCGGGGAATGAGCAGTTCTTC.

The CDR3 DNA follows: TGCGCCAGCAGCCAAGGGACAGGCCTTTGGACAGATACGCAGTATTTT. Its translation: CASSQGTGLWTDTQYF. The chain recombines TRBV4-3 with TRBJ2-3; TRBD1 matches at 7 bases. Germline V gene data show CDR1 as LGHNA and CDR2 as YSLEER. The CDR3 covers 16 residues. The V segment lost 1 base and the J segment 3 bases; nucleotides outside the gene matches: 7.

CDR3 in amino acids: CASSSLAGGYNEQFF. In nucleotides, the CDR3 is TGTGCCAGCAGTTCCCTAGCGGGGGGTTACAATGAGCAGTTCTTC. This chain uses TRBV2 with TRBJ2-1; TRBD2 aligns across 11 bases. Germline V gene data show CDR1 as SNHLY and CDR2 as FYNNEI. V dropped 5 bases and J dropped 4; count of bases not matched to a gene: 4. The CDR3 has 15 residues.

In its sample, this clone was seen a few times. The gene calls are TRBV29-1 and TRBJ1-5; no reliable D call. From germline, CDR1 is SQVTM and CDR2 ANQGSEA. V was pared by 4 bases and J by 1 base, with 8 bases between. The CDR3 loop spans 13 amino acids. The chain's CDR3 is CSVGENSNQPQHF. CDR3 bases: TGCAGCGTTGGGGAGAACAGCAATCAGCCCCAGCATTTT.

CDR3 DNA sequence: TGTGCCAGCAGCTTAGATAGGACTTACAATGAGCAGTTCTTC. This codes for CASSLDRTYNEQFF. The chain uses TRBV11-2 and TRBJ2-1; possibly TRBD2 for D (5 bases). The CDR3 loop spans 14 amino acids. From germline, CDR1 is SGHAT and CDR2 FQNNGV. Trimming cost V 0 bases and J 4 bases, with 7 bases left between them.

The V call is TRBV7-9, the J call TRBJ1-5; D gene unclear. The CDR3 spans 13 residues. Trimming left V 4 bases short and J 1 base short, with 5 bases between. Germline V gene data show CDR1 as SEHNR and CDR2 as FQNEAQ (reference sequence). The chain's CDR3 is CASSWWSNQPQHF. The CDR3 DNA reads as TGTGCCAGCAGCTGGTGGAGCAATCAGCCCCAGCATTTT.

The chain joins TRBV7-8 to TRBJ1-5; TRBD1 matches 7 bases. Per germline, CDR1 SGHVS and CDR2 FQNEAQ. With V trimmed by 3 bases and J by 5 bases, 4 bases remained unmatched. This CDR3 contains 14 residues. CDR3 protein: CASSFRQGDQPQHF. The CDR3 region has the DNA TGTGCCAGCAGCTTCCGACAGGGCGATCAGCCCCAGCATTTT. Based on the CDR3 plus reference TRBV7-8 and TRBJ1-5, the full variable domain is GAGVSQSPRYKVAKRGQDVALRCDPISGHVSLFWYQQALGQGPEFLTYFQNEAQLDKSGLPSDRFFAERPEGSVSTLKIQRTQQEDSAVYLCASSFRQGDQPQHFGDGTRLSIL.

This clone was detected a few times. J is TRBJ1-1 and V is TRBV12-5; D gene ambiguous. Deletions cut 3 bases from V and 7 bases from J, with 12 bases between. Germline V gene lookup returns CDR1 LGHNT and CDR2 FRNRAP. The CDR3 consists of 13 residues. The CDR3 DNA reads TGTGCTAGTGGTTTAGGGATCTCCGTTGAAGCTTTCTTT. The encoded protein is CASGLGISVEAFF.

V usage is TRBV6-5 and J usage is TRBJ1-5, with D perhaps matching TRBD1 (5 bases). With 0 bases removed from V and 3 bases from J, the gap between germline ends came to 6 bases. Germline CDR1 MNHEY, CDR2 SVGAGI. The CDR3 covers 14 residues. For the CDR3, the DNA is TGTGCCAGCAGTTACTCACAGGTCAATCAGCCCCAGCATTTT. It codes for CASSYSQVNQPQHF.

The CDR3 loop is CASSLAGGRSSNQPQHF. For the CDR3, the DNA is TGTGCCAGCAGCTTAGCAGGGGGCCGGTCAAGCAATCAGCCCCAGCATTTT. The rearrangement joins TRBV7-2 to TRBJ1-5; 7 bases line up with TRBD1. V shed 0 bases, J shed 1 base, and the junction held 6 bases outside the gene matches. The CDR3 is 17 residues long. From germline, CDR1 is SGHTA and CDR2 FQGNSA.

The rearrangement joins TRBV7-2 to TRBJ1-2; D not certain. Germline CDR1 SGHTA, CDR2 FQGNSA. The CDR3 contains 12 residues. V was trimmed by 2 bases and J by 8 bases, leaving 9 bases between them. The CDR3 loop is CASSLRGRGYTF. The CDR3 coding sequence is TGTGCCAGCAGCTTAAGAGGTCGGGGCTACACCTTC.

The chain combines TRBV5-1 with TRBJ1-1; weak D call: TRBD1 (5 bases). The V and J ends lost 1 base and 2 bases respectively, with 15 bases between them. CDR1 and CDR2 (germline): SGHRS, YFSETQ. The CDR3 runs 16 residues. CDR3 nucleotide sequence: TGCGCCAGCAGCTTGATCTCAGGGTTTCGAAACACTGAAGCTTTCTTT. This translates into CASSLISGFRNTEAFF. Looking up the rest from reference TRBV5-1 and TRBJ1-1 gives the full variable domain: KAGVTQTPRYLIKTRGQQVTLSCSPISGHRSVSWYQQTPGQGLQFLFEYFSETQRNKGNFPGRFSGRQFSNSRSEMNVSTLELGDSALYLCASSLISGFRNTEAFFGQGTRLTVV.

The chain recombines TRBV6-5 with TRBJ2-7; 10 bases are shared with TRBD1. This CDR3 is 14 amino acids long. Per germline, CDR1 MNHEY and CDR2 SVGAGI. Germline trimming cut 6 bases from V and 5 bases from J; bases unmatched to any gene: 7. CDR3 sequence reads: CASRKGQGFNEQYF. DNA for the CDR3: TGTGCCAGCAGGAAGGGACAGGGGTTCAACGAGCAGTACTTC.

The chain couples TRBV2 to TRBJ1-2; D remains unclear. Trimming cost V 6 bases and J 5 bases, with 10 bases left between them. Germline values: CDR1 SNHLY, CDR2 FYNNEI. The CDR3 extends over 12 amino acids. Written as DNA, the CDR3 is TGTGCCAGCAGCCCCCTCGGGTATGGCTACACCTTC. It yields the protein CASSPLGYGYTF.

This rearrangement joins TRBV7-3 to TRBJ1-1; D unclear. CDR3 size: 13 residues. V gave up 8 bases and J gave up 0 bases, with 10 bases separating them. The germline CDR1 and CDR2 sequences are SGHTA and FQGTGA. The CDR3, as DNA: TGTGCCAGCTCCTACACACTGAACACTGAAGCTTTCTTT. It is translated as CASSYTLNTEAFF.

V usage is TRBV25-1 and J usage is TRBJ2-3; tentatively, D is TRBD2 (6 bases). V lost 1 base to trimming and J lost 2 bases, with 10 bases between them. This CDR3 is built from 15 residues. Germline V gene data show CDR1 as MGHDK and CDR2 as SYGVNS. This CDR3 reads CASSEWTGDTDTQYF. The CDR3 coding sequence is TGTGCCAGCAGTGAATGGACGGGAGACACAGATACGCAGTATTTT.

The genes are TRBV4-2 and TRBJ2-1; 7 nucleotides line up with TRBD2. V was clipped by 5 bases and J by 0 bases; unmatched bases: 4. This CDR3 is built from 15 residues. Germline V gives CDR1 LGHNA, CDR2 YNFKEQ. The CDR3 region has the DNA TGTGCCAGCAGCTCTTCTAGCGGCTCCTACAATGAGCAGTTCTTC. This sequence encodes CASSSSSGSYNEQFF.

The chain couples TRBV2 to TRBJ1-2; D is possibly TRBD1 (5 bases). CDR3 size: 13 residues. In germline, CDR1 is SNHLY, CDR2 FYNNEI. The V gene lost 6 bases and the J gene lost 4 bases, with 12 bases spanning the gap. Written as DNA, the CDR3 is TGTGCCAGCAGGGGGGACGGGCTCTATGGCTACACCTTC. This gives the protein CASRGDGLYGYTF.